The table lists the clone carrying this T cell receptor (beta chain) with a count of one. The antigen remains undetermined. These data come from a study of T cell responses to AZD1222 COVID-19 vaccine. CDR3 length: 14 residues. V lost 2 bases and J 4 bases, leaving 8 bases between the germline ends. Germline CDR1 is MNHEY and CDR2 is SMNVEV (reference sequence). Study observations and caveats: Spike-specific TCR breadth and depth rose after two AZD1222 doses. Of the AZD1222 recipients, only five to seven were seropositive at baseline. Females outnumbered males among donors, who were mostly white British; clonal diversity was possibly underestimated.

Produced via immunoSEQ multiplex PCR; TCRdb's table is partial and in-frame only. The sample contains 42,000 or so clones, about nine tenths of which appear only once. The TCR was taken from an adult who received the MenACWY meningococcal vaccine as a control. The chain has TRBV27 and TRBJ2-2, with D perhaps matching TRBD2 (6 bases). The sample consisted of peripheral blood, taken 28 days after the second dose of the MenACWY control vaccine. CDR3: CASSLAGTTGELFF. DNA of the CDR3: TGTGCCAGCAGTTTAGCGGGAACCACCGGGGAGCTGTTTTTT.